The next 29 T cell receptor beta chains were all read from a single sample in a study of blood T cell repertoires in COVID-19. Data came from immunoSEQ multiplex PCR; TCRdb stores just in-frame clones and leaves some out. This repertoire shows 88,000 or so clones, around 80% found once; its top ten account for less than 15%. The sample consisted of peripheral blood. The receptors were gathered from a man older than 75 with acute or convalescent COVID-19.

The rearrangement links TRBV11-2 to TRBJ2-1; 8 nucleotides agree with TRBD2. Germline loops: CDR1 SGHAT, CDR2 FQNNGV. This CDR3 contains 17 residues. After removal of 4 bases from V and 8 bases from J, the junction contained 16 bases not matched to a gene. CDR3 DNA: TGTGCCAGCAGCTCATCTTGGGGACTAGGGGGGATTGATGAGCAGTTCTTC. Translated, it gives CASSSSWGLGGIDEQFF.

The rearrangement joins TRBV30 to TRBJ2-1; 8 bases match TRBD2. V gave up 0 bases and J gave up 0 bases; unmatched junction bases: 10. CDR3 size: 18 residues. Germline V CDR1 and CDR2: GTSNPN, SVGIG (reference sequence). The CDR3 loop reads CAWSVGLAGGSSYNEQFF. The CDR3 DNA reads as TGTGCCTGGAGTGTAGGGCTAGCGGGCGGTTCCTCCTACAATGAGCAGTTCTTC.

The chain recombines TRBV5-1 with TRBJ1-3, with D possibly matching TRBD1 (5 bases). The CDR3 sequence is 14 residues long. CDR1 SGHRS and CDR2 YFSETQ come from the germline V gene. V gave up 1 base and J gave up 6 bases, with 11 bases separating them. The CDR3 coding sequence is TGCGCCAGCAGCTTGTACCTAGGGGAAAACACCATATATTTT. Protein product: CASSLYLGENTIYF.

J is TRBJ2-1 and V is TRBV4-2; TRBD2 matches 9 bases. Germline CDR1 LGHNA, CDR2 YNFKEQ. Trimming cost V 0 bases and J 6 bases; bases outside gene matches: 6. The CDR3 runs 16 residues. CDR3 region: CASSQDLRGGVNEQFF. CDR3 DNA: TGTGCCAGCAGCCAAGATCTGCGCGGGGGGGTCAATGAGCAGTTCTTC.

The sample holds one count of this clone. The V gene is TRBV7-6, the J gene TRBJ2-3; 9 nucleotides agree with TRBD2. Per germline, CDR1 SGHVS and CDR2 FNYEAQ. With V trimmed by 1 base and J by 4 bases, 3 bases remained unmatched. The CDR3 runs 15 residues. CDR3 sequence: CASSLERGAPDTQYF. DNA of the CDR3: TGTGCCAGCAGCTTAGAGCGGGGGGCCCCAGATACGCAGTATTTT.

V and J are TRBV7-3 and TRBJ2-3, with D maybe TRBD1 (5 bases). V was clipped by 4 bases and J by 3 bases, with 14 bases between them. This CDR3 has 15 residues. Germline V gene lookup returns CDR1 SGHTA and CDR2 FQGTGA. DNA for the CDR3: TGTGCCAGCAGCTCATTAGGGGCCCAAACAGATACGCAGTATTTT. This encodes CASSSLGAQTDTQYF.

This clone was observed a few times. The chain carries TRBV30 and TRBJ1-6; TRBD1 agrees at 8 bases. CDR3 length: 14 amino acids. V was pared by 3 bases and J by 8 bases, with 6 bases of the junction left unmatched. Germline V gene data show CDR1 as GTSNPN and CDR2 as SVGIG (reference sequence). The CDR3 DNA reads as TGTGCCTGGAGGGGACAGGTTGGGGATTCACCCCTCCACTTT. Translated: CAWRGQVGDSPLHF.

The chain carries TRBV3-1 (or the pseudogene TRBV3-2) and TRBJ2-1; a possible D gene is TRBD2 (6 bases). CDR3 size: 16 residues. V was cut by 4 bases and J by 2 bases, with 15 bases left in between. In germline, CDR1 is LGHDT, CDR2 YNNKEL (reference sequence). CDR3: CASSPRGERAYNEQFF. CDR3 DNA: TGTGCCAGCAGCCCCCGTGGCGAGCGGGCCTACAATGAGCAGTTCTTC.

The chain carries TRBV11-2 and TRBJ2-2; D may be TRBD1 (6 bases). The germline V gene encodes CDR1 SGHAT and CDR2 FQNNGV. The CDR3 consists of 15 residues. The V gene lost 1 base and the J gene lost 2 bases, with 8 bases spanning the gap. The CDR3 coding sequence is TGTGCCAGCAGCTTAGGGGGGCCAAACACCGGGGAGCTGTTTTTT. It is translated as CASSLGGPNTGELFF.

The genes are TRBV6-5 and TRBJ2-4; 9 bases agree with TRBD1. Germline CDR1 MNHEY, CDR2 SVGAGI. Germline trimming cut 6 bases from V and 6 bases from J; bases unmatched to any gene: 9. The CDR3 is 15 residues long. CDR3 region: CASSYHRGPGNIQYF. CDR3 coding DNA: TGTGCCAGCAGCTACCACAGGGGGCCGGGAAACATTCAGTACTTC.

The chain is built from TRBV12-3 or TRBV12-4 and TRBJ2-3; TRBD2 is a possible D gene (6 bases). The length of the CDR3 is 12 residues. With 5 bases removed from V and 11 bases from J, the gap between germline ends came to 14 bases. Written as DNA, the CDR3 is TGTGCCAGCAGTCCGAGGGGACTTGAGCAGTATTTT. Translation: CASSPRGLEQYF.

The chain combines TRBV7-9 with TRBJ2-3; TRBD2 agrees at 9 bases. Losses at the gene ends were 6 bases for V and 3 bases for J; bases not matched to a gene: 4. Germline CDR1 and CDR2: SEHNR and FQNEAQ (reference sequence). The CDR3 sequence is 14 residues long. The CDR3 nucleotides are TGTGCCAGCAGGGCGACTAGCGGAACAGATACGCAGTATTTT. Translated, it gives CASRATSGTDTQYF.

The genes are TRBV5-6 and TRBJ1-4; 12 bases line up with TRBD1. The V and J ends lost 3 bases and 5 bases, in that order; junction bases with no gene match: 5. Germline assignment: CDR1 SGHDT and CDR2 YYEEEE. The CDR3 extends over 16 amino acids. The CDR3 region has the DNA TGTGCCAGCAGCTCCCTGGGACAGGGGGCAAATGAAAAACTGTTTTTT. It specifies CASSSLGQGANEKLFF.

The chain employs TRBV5-6 and TRBJ1-2; 11 bases line up with TRBD1. The V and J ends lost 0 bases and 4 bases, in that order; junction bases with no gene match: 8. Germline values: CDR1 SGHDT, CDR2 YYEEEE. The CDR3 has 17 amino acids. The CDR3 DNA reads as TGTGCCAGCAGCTTGGCTTCACGGACAGGGGGCGTCTATGGCTACACCTTC. Amino acid sequence: CASSLASRTGGVYGYTF. Variable domain in full (rest from reference TRBV5-6 and TRBJ1-2): DAGVTQSPTHLIKTRGQQVTLRCSPKSGHDTVSWYQQALGQGPQFIFQYYEEEERQRGNFPDRFSGHQFPNYSSELNVNALLLGDSALYLCASSLASRTGGVYGYTFGSGTRLTVV.

This clone was detected ten times or more. This chain joins TRBV9 and TRBJ2-2; 16 bases agree with TRBD2. Per germline, CDR1 SGDLS and CDR2 YYNGEE. This CDR3 spans 17 amino acids. V was clipped by 4 bases and J by 6 bases; unmatched bases: 6. CDR3: CASSQPGLAGGPGELFF. CDR3 nucleotide sequence: TGTGCCAGCAGCCAGCCGGGACTAGCGGGGGGGCCCGGGGAGCTGTTTTTT.

The V gene is TRBV3-1 (or the pseudogene TRBV3-2), the J gene TRBJ2-1; 12 bases are shared with TRBD2. Germline values: CDR1 LGHDT, CDR2 YNNKEL (reference sequence). The CDR3 covers 15 residues. V dropped 1 base and J dropped 9; count of bases not matched to a gene: 4. The CDR3 loop reads CASSQASSGGGEQFF. CDR3 sequence (DNA): TGTGCCAGCAGCCAAGCTTCTAGCGGGGGGGGTGAGCAGTTCTTC.

The CDR3 DNA is TGCAGCGTTGCCCAGGCGGGCACCTACGAGCAGTACTTC. Protein: CSVAQAGTYEQYF. The chain links TRBV29-1 to TRBJ2-7; D perhaps matches TRBD2 (5 bases). Between the trimmed V and J ends, which lost 4 bases and 2 bases, there was a span of 12 bases. The CDR3 has 13 residues. The germline gives CDR1 SQVTM, CDR2 ANQGSEA.

The chain couples TRBV5-1 to TRBJ1-1; D is unclear. V shed 0 bases and J shed 7 bases, with 16 bases lying between them. The CDR3 is 15 amino acids. The germline V gene has CDR1 SGHRS and CDR2 YFSETQ. The CDR3 bases are TGCGCCAGCAGCTTGGGGGGTCGGGGTATCGATGAAGCTTTCTTT. Translated, it gives CASSLGGRGIDEAFF.

The chain has TRBV5-6 and TRBJ1-1; 9 bases agree with TRBD1. The V and J ends lost 4 bases and 8 bases, in that order; junction bases with no gene match: 6. This CDR3 region has 13 residues. In germline, CDR1 is SGHDT, CDR2 YYEEEE. The CDR3 DNA reads TGTGCCAGCAGCCTACAGGGGGCGCACGAAGCTTTCTTT. Translation gives CASSLQGAHEAFF.

This chain connects TRBV5-3 to TRBJ1-5, with 7 bases matching TRBD1. TRBV5-3 is reported as an ORF; its role is uncertain. J gave up 7 bases and V 0 bases, and 4 bases lay outside the gene matches. This CDR3 region has 14 residues. CDR3 region: CARSLDRGEQPQHF. CDR3 sequence (DNA): TGTGCCAGAAGCTTGGACAGGGGCGAGCAGCCCCAGCATTTT.

This clone was seen only once. V usage is TRBV18 and J usage is TRBJ1-1, with D possibly being TRBD1 (6 bases). This CDR3 is 14 amino acids long. Deletions cut 2 bases from V and 4 bases from J, with 11 bases between. CDR1 and CDR2 from the germline V gene are KGHSH and LQKENI. CDR3 sequence (DNA): TGTGCCAGCTCACCAATGGGACAATCCACTGAAGCTTTCTTT. It translates to CASSPMGQSTEAFF.

The CDR3 region is CASSTTRGGVGYGYTF. CDR3 nucleotide sequence: TGTGCCAGCAGCACCACCCGCGGCGGGGTTGGGTATGGCTACACCTTC. The gene calls are TRBV7-9 and TRBJ1-2; D call uncertain. The CDR3 runs to 16 residues. With 5 bases removed from V and 5 bases from J, the gap between germline ends came to 21 bases. Germline lookup yields CDR1 SEHNR and CDR2 FQNEAQ (reference sequence).

The chain couples TRBV7-3 to TRBJ1-1; D not resolved. The germline V gene encodes CDR1 SGHTA and CDR2 FQGTGA. Trimming pared 4 bases from V and 6 bases from J, leaving 12 bases between. The CDR3 totals 13 residues. The CDR3 nucleotides are TGTGCCAGCAGCTCACCCGACATCCCTGAAGCTTTCTTT. This gives the protein CASSSPDIPEAFF.

The chain uses TRBV13 and TRBJ2-3; 8 nucleotides match TRBD1. Germline-derived CDR1 and CDR2 are PRHDT and FYEKMQ (reference sequence). The CDR3 runs to 19 residues. V lost 5 bases and J lost 4; bases outside the gene matches: 20. The CDR3 loop is CASSLEGTGELPEPDTQYF. CDR3 sequence (DNA): TGTGCCAGCAGCCTAGAAGGGACAGGCGAACTCCCCGAGCCAGATACGCAGTATTTT. Complete variable domain (other parts from reference TRBV13 and TRBJ2-3): AAGVIQSPRHLIKEKRETATLKCYPIPRHDTVYWYQQGPGQDPQFLISFYEKMQSDKGSIPDRFSAQQFSDYHSELNMSSLELGDSALYFCASSLEGTGELPEPDTQYFGPGTRLTVL.

This chain connects TRBV6-6 to TRBJ2-7, with D perhaps matching TRBD1 (5 bases). The V gene's germline CDR1 is MNHNY and CDR2 SVGAGI (reference sequence). Trimming shortened V by 6 bases and J by 5 bases, and 20 bases separated the two germline ends. The CDR3 has 15 amino acids. The CDR3 DNA reads TGTGCCAGCAGAGACCACGGCAGGGTGCCCGACGAGCAGTACTTC. It specifies CASRDHGRVPDEQYF.

Only one count was recorded for this clone. The chain carries TRBV6-1 and TRBJ1-4; 8 bases line up with TRBD1. The J segment lost 6 bases and the V segment lost 4 bases, leaving 4 bases of the junction unmatched. Germline assignment: CDR1 MNHNS and CDR2 SASEGT. This CDR3 comprises 14 residues. CDR3 sequence (DNA): TGTGCCAGCAGTGCGGACAGGGTGGATGAAAAACTGTTTTTT. Protein product: CASSADRVDEKLFF.

The chain links TRBV5-1 to TRBJ1-4, with D perhaps TRBD1 (6 bases). CDR1 is SGHRS and CDR2 is YFSETQ in the germline V gene. CDR3 length: 15 residues. The V end lost 4 bases, the J end lost 8 bases, and 18 bases lay between the germline ends. The CDR3 is CASSTTGTSGEKLFF. CDR3 sequence (DNA): TGCGCCAGCAGCACAACCGGGACATCCGGCGAAAAACTGTTTTTT.

This clone appeared a few times. CDR3 bases: TGTGCCACCCGGGGACTTAGTAATGAGCAGTTCTTC. It specifies CATRGLSNEQFF. The chain carries TRBV2 and TRBJ2-1, with D tentatively TRBD2 (6 bases). The V and J ends lost 10 bases and 7 bases respectively, with 14 bases between them. Germline V gene sequence: CDR1 SNHLY, CDR2 FYNNEI. CDR3 length: 12 residues.

The V gene is TRBV19, the J gene TRBJ1-2, with TRBD1 identical over 9 bases. Losses at the gene ends were 5 bases for V and 13 bases for J; bases not matched to a gene: 11. CDR1 LNHDA and CDR2 SQIVND come from the germline V gene (reference sequence). This CDR3 is 13 amino acids long. The CDR3 sequence: CASSPGQGFVCTF. CDR3 DNA sequence: TGTGCCAGTAGTCCGGGACAGGGATTCGTATGCACCTTC.